These 11 T cell receptor beta chains were all obtained from the same sample, sequenced in a study of B cell selection in AIRE deficiency. Generated by immunoSEQ multiplex PCR, the TCRdb table keeps only in-frame clones and is missing some. The data hold some 24,000 clones, with 90% to 96% observed a single time. Conventional CD4 T cells were sorted as CD4+CD127+ cells. Sample: CD4+CD127+ conventional T cells sorted from PBMCs. The receptors shown here come from a human donor in good health.

The chain employs TRBV6-6 and TRBJ1-1; D might be TRBD1 (5 bases). The V gene's germline CDR1 is MNHNY and CDR2 SVGAGI (reference sequence). The CDR3 runs 14 residues. V dropped 2 bases and J dropped 4 bases, with 11 bases sitting between them. CDR3 sequence reads: CASSYPGVGTEAFF. The DNA for the CDR3 is TGTGCCAGCAGTTACCCGGGGGTCGGCACTGAAGCTTTCTTT.

This CDR3 is CASRRGSGPVNTEAFF. The CDR3 DNA is TGTGCCAGCAGGAGAGGGTCCGGGCCCGTAAACACTGAAGCTTTCTTT. This chain uses TRBV27 with TRBJ1-1; D is unclear. V was trimmed by 6 bases and J by 2 bases, leaving 19 bases between them. From germline, CDR1 is MNHEY and CDR2 SMNVEV (reference sequence). The CDR3 contains 16 residues.

The gene calls are TRBV7-6 and TRBJ2-1, with 7 bases matching TRBD1. The CDR3 sequence is 14 residues long. Germline V gene sequence: CDR1 SGHVS, CDR2 FNYEAQ. V was clipped by 5 bases and J by 3 bases; unmatched bases: 4. The CDR3 is CASSPTGSYNEQFF. The CDR3, as DNA: TGTGCCAGCAGCCCGACAGGGAGCTACAATGAGCAGTTCTTC.

The V gene is TRBV10-3, the J gene TRBJ2-1; D ambiguous. Germline V gene lookup returns CDR1 ENHRY and CDR2 SYGVKD. There are 17 residues in the CDR3. The V and J ends lost 1 base and 3 bases respectively, with 16 bases between them. The DNA of the CDR3 is TGTGCCATCAGTGAGTGGAGACCCGTGGGGATCTACAATGAGCAGTTCTTC. It yields the protein CAISEWRPVGIYNEQFF.

V is TRBV6-1 and J is TRBJ1-6, with D tentatively TRBD1 (5 bases). The CDR3 consists of 13 residues. Germline V gene data show CDR1 as MNHNS and CDR2 as SASEGT. Between the trimmed V and J ends, which lost 10 bases and 10 bases, there was a span of 17 bases. The CDR3 DNA sequence: TGTGCCATCGGGGATAGGGGTGGATCACCCCTCCACTTT. It specifies CAIGDRGGSPLHF.

This chain joins TRBV6-5 and TRBJ1-1; D gene ambiguous. This CDR3 spans 14 amino acids. The ends were cut back, 5 bases at V and 3 bases at J, with 13 bases in the middle. Germline CDR1 is MNHEY and CDR2 is SVGAGI. The CDR3 is CASSLYPEDTEAFF. The CDR3 region has the DNA TGTGCCAGCAGTCTATACCCTGAGGACACTGAAGCTTTCTTT.

Here the CDR3 reads CASSAPPLAGGKQFF. The DNA for the CDR3 is TGTGCCAGCAGTGCCCCCCCTCTAGCGGGAGGGAAGCAGTTCTTC. The chain is built from TRBV28 and TRBJ2-1; 12 bases are a match to TRBD2. Trimming cost V 5 bases and J 11 bases; bases outside gene matches: 10. This CDR3 contains 15 residues. Germline loops: CDR1 MDHEN, CDR2 SYDVKM.

This sequence joins TRBV19 and TRBJ1-2, with TRBD1 as a possible D gene (5 bases). The V and J ends lost 3 bases and 1 base respectively, with 9 bases between them. CDR1 LNHDA and CDR2 SQIVND come from the germline V gene (reference sequence). The CDR3 has 14 amino acids. CDR3 amino acids: CASSMGPVNYGYTF. The CDR3 DNA follows: TGTGCCAGTAGTATGGGACCCGTTAACTATGGCTACACCTTC. The full variable domain, completed using reference TRBV19 and TRBJ1-2, is DGGITQSPKYLFRKEGQNVTLSCEQNLNHDAMYWYRQDPGQGLRLIYYSQIVNDFQKGDIAEGYSVSREKKESFPLTVTSAQKNPTAFYLCASSMGPVNYGYTFGSGTRLTVV.

CDR3 nucleotide sequence: TGTGCCAGCAGCTCTCGACTAGCGGCCTACGAGCAGTACTTC. Its protein product is CASSSRLAAYEQYF. The chain links TRBV7-2 to TRBJ2-7; 9 bases line up with TRBD2. This CDR3 has 14 amino acids. J lost 2 bases, V lost 4 bases, and 3 bases had no gene match. From germline, CDR1 is SGHTA and CDR2 FQGNSA.

This rearrangement joins TRBV7-3 to TRBJ2-1, with 14 bases lining up with TRBD2. The CDR3 has 17 residues. The germline V gene encodes CDR1 SGHTA and CDR2 FQGTGA. V lost 5 bases, J lost 6 bases, and 9 bases stayed unmatched. The CDR3 DNA is TGTGCCAGCAGCCCGACGACCGGGACTAGCGGGAGCAATGAGCAGTTCTTC. Encoded protein: CASSPTTGTSGSNEQFF.

The chain has TRBV7-2 and TRBJ1-5; no clear D gene. CDR1 is SGHTA and CDR2 is FQGNSA in the germline V gene. The CDR3 is made up of 14 amino acids. V lost 10 bases to trimming and J lost 0 bases, with 13 bases between them. The CDR3 DNA is TGTGCCATCGGGTTTGGTTATAGCAATCAGCCCCAGCATTTT. This translates into CAIGFGYSNQPQHF.